This TCR beta chain was obtained from a study of blood T cell repertoires in COVID-19. Whole-study context: Material from acute and convalescent COVID-19 was sourced from the United States, Italy and Spain. T cells, B-cell-depleted T cells, or PBMCs supplied cDNA or gDNA.

V lost 0 bases to trimming and J lost 4 bases, with 13 bases between them. The CDR3 sequence is 16 residues long. The V gene's germline CDR1 is SGDLS and CDR2 YYNGEE. As originally analysed: Amplified reference gene primers provided the basis for estimating nucleated cell counts. The table came from immunoSEQ multiplex PCR; TCRdb's copy has only in-frame clones and leaves some out. V, J and clone size derive from that table, while D and trimming were established from the DNA sequence. Here the sample spans around 25,000 clones, around 81% being singletons. This receptor was taken from a man between 65 and 85 years old with acute or convalescent COVID-19. The genes are TRBV9 and TRBJ2-2; D might be TRBD1 (5 bases). Sequencing was performed on peripheral blood. CDR3 loop: CASSVGSQGSTGELFF. CDR3 bases: TGTGCCAGCAGCGTAGGGTCCCAGGGATCCACCGGGGAGCTGTTTTTT.